This T cell receptor (beta chain) is drawn from a study of blood T cell repertoires in COVID-19. About the study: The study drew acute and convalescent COVID-19 samples from the United States, Italy and Spain.

Produced via immunoSEQ multiplex PCR; TCRdb's table is partial and in-frame only. The sample holds a few hundred thousand clones; around 90% are singletons and the top ten take around 3%. The V end was cut by 0 bases, the J end by 2 bases, with 10 bases between. Germline CDR1 is SGDLS and CDR2 is YYNGEE. This CDR3 is built from 15 residues. The V call is TRBV9, the J call TRBJ2-3, with TRBD1 as a possible D gene (6 bases). The sequenced material came from peripheral blood. This clonotype was sampled from a man between 18 and 35 years old with active or convalescent COVID-19. The CDR3 DNA sequence: TGTGCCAGCAGCGTAGTGGCAGGGGACACAGATACGCAGTATTTT. Translated, it gives CASSVVAGDTDTQYF.